This T cell receptor beta chain was identified in a study of blood T cell repertoires in COVID-19. In the original processing: Estimated nucleated cell counts came from reference gene primer amplification. TCRdb's table, derived via immunoSEQ multiplex PCR, lists solely in-frame clones and lacks some. That table supplies the V and J calls and clone size; D and trimming were determined from the DNA. Of approximately 150,000 clones listed, approximately 80% are singletons. Trimming removed 5 bases from V and 4 bases from J, with 7 bases in between. The CDR3 covers 12 residues. Germline assignment: CDR1 KGHSH and CDR2 LQKENI.

This TCR was sampled from a woman aged 45 to 65 with acute or convalescent COVID-19. The chain uses TRBV18 and TRBJ2-3; D is unresolved. Sequencing was performed on peripheral blood. The CDR3 here is CASSSLADTQYF. The DNA for the CDR3 is TGTGCCAGCTCATCCCTCGCAGATACGCAGTATTTT.